This TCR beta chain was sequenced for a study of naive and memory T cell subsets. Study-level points and caveats: Over 95% of naive TCR sequences appeared only once, unlike memory subsets.

Overnight CMV lysate stimulation of fresh PBMCs defined donor CMV status by CD4+ IFNgamma. Two oligonucleotides, mixed equimolar, formed the beta constant-region primer covering TRBC1 and TRBC2. Ligated cDNA was amplified by four rounds of PCR with nested alpha and beta constant-region primers and SP2. TCRdb itself ran the UMI-ligation and nested PCR reads through MiXCR, one entry per CDR3 protein. This repertoire shows 95,000 to 150,000 distinct CDR3 sequences, roughly 36% found once; its top ten account for approximately 0.9%. This clonotype has just a few counts. Its antigen remains unknown. CDR3 length: 15 amino acids. Germline CDR1 and CDR2: SGHTA and FQGNSA. Trimming left V 5 bases short and J 0 bases short, with 12 bases between.

This sequence joins TRBV7-2 and TRBJ2-3; D may be TRBD2 (5 bases). The source is a human donor in good health. Sequencing was done on a sample of central memory CD4+ T cells from blood. The CDR3 region is CASSARRGSTDTQYF. In DNA, the CDR3 is TGTGCCAGCAGCGCACGCCGGGGTAGCACAGATACGCAGTATTTT.